The 2 T cell receptor beta chains in this list originate from one sample, sequenced in a study of CDR3 diversity in severe acne. MiXCR, run by TCRdb on the PCR reads, gives a single entry per CDR3 protein. This sample yields approximately 90,000 distinct CDR3 sequences, of which around 54% are seen a single time; 9.5% to 13% belongs to the top ten. Sequenced material: blood. The receptors were sampled from a male donor with severe acne vulgaris.

This clonotype was observed many times. The rearrangement links TRBV5-4 to TRBJ2-5, with 14 bases aligning to TRBD2. Germline trimming cut 0 bases from V and 3 bases from J; bases unmatched to any gene: 1. The germline CDR1 and CDR2 sequences are SGHNT and YYREEE (reference sequence). The CDR3 is 16 amino acids. In nucleotides, the CDR3 is TGTGCCAGCAGCTTGGGGGGACTAGCGGGGGAAGAGACCCAGTACTTC. Its translation: CASSLGGLAGEETQYF.

This clonotype was detected ten times or more. The chain combines TRBV7-9 with TRBJ2-5; D possibly corresponds to TRBD1 (5 bases). The V gene's germline CDR1 is SEHNR and CDR2 FQNEAQ (reference sequence). This CDR3 comprises 13 residues. V was cut by 5 bases and J by 3 bases, with 10 bases left in between. CDR3 in amino acids: CASSQGQKETQYF. DNA of the CDR3: TGTGCCAGCAGCCAAGGACAAAAAGAGACCCAGTACTTC.